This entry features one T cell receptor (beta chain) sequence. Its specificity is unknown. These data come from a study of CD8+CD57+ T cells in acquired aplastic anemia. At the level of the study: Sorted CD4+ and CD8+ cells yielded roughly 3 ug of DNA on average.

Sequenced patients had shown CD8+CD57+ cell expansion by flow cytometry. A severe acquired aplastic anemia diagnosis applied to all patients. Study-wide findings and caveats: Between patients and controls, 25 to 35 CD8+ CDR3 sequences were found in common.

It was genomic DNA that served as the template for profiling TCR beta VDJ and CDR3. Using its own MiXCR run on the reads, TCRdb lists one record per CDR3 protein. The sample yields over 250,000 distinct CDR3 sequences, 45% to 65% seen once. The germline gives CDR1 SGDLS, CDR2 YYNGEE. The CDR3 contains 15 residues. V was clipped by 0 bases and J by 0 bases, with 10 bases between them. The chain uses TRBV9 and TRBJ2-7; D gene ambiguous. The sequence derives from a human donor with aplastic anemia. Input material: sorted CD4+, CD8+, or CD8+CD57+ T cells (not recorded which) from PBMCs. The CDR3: CASSVEGNPSYEQYF. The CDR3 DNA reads TGTGCCAGCAGCGTAGAGGGCAACCCCTCCTACGAGCAGTACTTC.